The next 27 T cell receptor beta chains were all read from a single sample in a study of CD8 T cells in ankylosing spondylitis. Overall study findings and caveats: Among TCR beta sequences, a motif of under ten highly homologous variants appeared characteristic of ankylosing spondylitis blood.

TCRdb re-analysed the 5' RACE reads in MiXCR, keeping a single row per CDR3 protein. The sample carries around 770,000 distinct CDR3 sequences, under 20% recorded once. For these receptors, no antigen is known. Sequenced sample: blood, either unsorted or a sorted T cell fraction (not recorded which). Receptors originate from a male donor with ankylosing spondylitis.

The rearrangement joins TRBV7-9 to TRBJ2-1; tentatively, D is TRBD2 (7 bases). The CDR3 loop spans 15 amino acids. Germline values: CDR1 SEHNR, CDR2 FQNEAQ (reference sequence). V lost 3 bases and J lost 8, with 17 bases in between. CDR3 region: CASSLSAGAEDEQFF. For the CDR3, the DNA is TGTGCCAGCAGCTTGAGTGCGGGGGCAGAGGATGAGCAGTTCTTC.

This clonotype was counted at least ten times. The chain uses TRBV12-3 or TRBV12-4 and TRBJ2-1; perhaps TRBD2 as D (5 bases). V was shortened by 6 bases and J by 4 bases, with 13 bases between the two germline ends. The CDR3 length is 14 residues. Here the CDR3 reads CASRAELGYNEQFF. In DNA, the CDR3 is TGTGCCAGCAGAGCGGAACTGGGGTACAATGAGCAGTTCTTC.

This sequence joins TRBV27 and TRBJ2-2; either TRBD1 or TRBD2 may supply D (5 bases each). This CDR3 has 15 residues. CDR1 is MNHEY, CDR2 SMNVEV, per germline (reference sequence). The V gene lost 6 bases and the J gene lost 4 bases, with 15 bases spanning the gap. CDR3 residues: CASSRRDGPTGELFF. Here the CDR3 DNA reads TGTGCCAGCAGCCGCCGGGACGGACCCACCGGGGAGCTGTTTTTT.

In this sample, this clonotype turned up a few times. The V gene is TRBV20-1, the J gene TRBJ1-1; D not resolved. This CDR3 comprises 14 residues. Trimming pared 6 bases from V and 1 base from J, leaving 15 bases between. Germline V CDR1 and CDR2: DFQATT, SNEGSKA (reference sequence). CDR3 sequence: CSAARGSGNTEAFF. The CDR3, as DNA: TGCAGTGCAGCCCGTGGATCGGGGAACACTGAAGCTTTCTTT.

This chain joins TRBV25-1 and TRBJ1-1; 9 nucleotides agree with TRBD1. Germline-derived CDR1 and CDR2 are MGHDK and SYGVNS. The CDR3 length is 13 residues. Trimming at V came to 4 bases and at J to 10 bases, leaving 7 bases not matched to a gene. Here the CDR3 reads CASSAGTGSRAFF. The CDR3 nucleotides read TGTGCCAGCAGTGCGGGGACAGGGAGCCGAGCTTTCTTT.

This sequence joins TRBV7-3 and TRBJ1-1; D remains unclear. The CDR3 sequence is 14 residues long. V lost 5 bases to trimming and J lost 0 bases, with 10 bases between them. CDR1 is SGHTA and CDR2 is FQGTGA in the germline V gene. The CDR3 DNA sequence: TGTGCCAGCAGCCCAGGACTCCTGAACACTGAAGCTTTCTTT. Translation: CASSPGLLNTEAFF.

The J gene is TRBJ2-1, the V gene TRBV11-2; a possible D gene is TRBD1 (5 bases). The V gene lost 2 bases and the J gene lost 3 bases, with 14 bases spanning the gap. Germline V gives CDR1 SGHAT, CDR2 FQNNGV. The CDR3 loop spans 16 amino acids. CDR3 nucleotides: TGTGCCAGCAGCTTAACCCCCTTTGACAGCTACAATGAGCAGTTCTTC. It codes for CASSLTPFDSYNEQFF.

The J gene is TRBJ1-2, the V gene TRBV6-1; D perhaps matches TRBD1 (5 bases). In germline, CDR1 is MNHNS, CDR2 SASEGT. Between the trimmed V and J ends, which lost 0 bases and 4 bases, there was a span of 12 bases. The CDR3 runs to 15 residues. The CDR3 region is CASSEAGRQIYGYTF. CDR3 nucleotides: TGTGCCAGCAGTGAAGCCGGGCGACAGATCTATGGCTACACCTTC.

The sample holds a few counts of this clonotype. The chain is built from TRBV29-1 and TRBJ1-2; D unclear. Germline lookup yields CDR1 SQVTM and CDR2 ANQGSEA. V was clipped by 0 bases and J by 5 bases, with 10 bases between them. This CDR3 has 13 amino acids. CDR3 sequence (DNA): TGCAGCGTTGAAGATTGGGGTCGGTATGGCTACACCTTC. Its protein is CSVEDWGRYGYTF.

The rearrangement joins TRBV6-1 to TRBJ2-6, with TRBD2 as a possible D gene (6 bases). Trimming shortened V by 7 bases and J by 2 bases, and 12 bases separated the two germline ends. CDR1 is MNHNS and CDR2 is SASEGT in the germline V gene. The CDR3 is 15 amino acids. The CDR3: CASTPEGTGANVLTF. CDR3 nucleotides: TGTGCCAGCACCCCGGAGGGTACTGGGGCCAACGTCCTGACTTTC.

The rearrangement uses TRBV20-1 and TRBJ2-3; a possible D gene is TRBD2 (6 bases). Germline values: CDR1 DFQATT, CDR2 SNEGSKA (reference sequence). The CDR3 has 16 amino acids. V was trimmed by 6 bases and J by 4 bases, leaving 23 bases between them. The CDR3 DNA reads as TGCAGTGCCAGACTACTAAGCTGGAGGGTAGCAGATACGCAGTATTTT. Translation gives CSARLLSWRVADTQYF.

The chain carries TRBV7-2 and TRBJ1-2; D is uncertain. Deletions cut 1 base from V and 4 bases from J, with 10 bases between. CDR1 is SGHTA and CDR2 is FQGNSA in the germline V gene. This CDR3 is 14 amino acids long. The CDR3 sequence: CASSLGQRSYGYTF. The DNA for the CDR3 is TGTGCCAGCAGCTTAGGTCAGAGGAGCTATGGCTACACCTTC.

A single count supports this clonotype. The V gene is TRBV20-1, the J gene TRBJ1-5, with TRBD1 identical over 8 bases. The CDR3 length is 13 residues. V trimming: 2 bases; J trimming: 6 bases; junction bases outside the gene matches: 3. Germline values: CDR1 DFQATT, CDR2 SNEGSKA (reference sequence). CDR3 sequence reads: CSARTGGIQPQHF. Here the CDR3 DNA reads TGCAGTGCTAGAACAGGGGGGATTCAGCCCCAGCATTTT.

This clonotype was found a few times. The rearrangement links TRBV5-1 to TRBJ1-2, with D perhaps matching TRBD1 (6 bases). The CDR3 is 18 amino acids. Germline V gene sequence: CDR1 SGHRS, CDR2 YFSETQ. Trimming removed 1 base at V and 2 bases at J, with 21 bases between. CDR3 loop: CASSLSGAGSGGNYGYTF. CDR3 nucleotide sequence: TGCGCCAGCAGCTTGTCAGGGGCCGGTTCCGGGGGGAACTATGGCTACACCTTC.

Only a few counts were recorded for this clonotype. CDR3 amino acids: CAISGTGASGNTIYF. In DNA form, the CDR3 reads TGTGCCATCAGTGGGACAGGCGCCTCTGGAAACACCATATATTTT. The chain joins TRBV10-3 to TRBJ1-3; TRBD1 matches at 7 bases. After removal of 4 bases from V and 0 bases from J, the junction contained 3 bases not matched to a gene. The V gene's germline CDR1 is ENHRY and CDR2 SYGVKD. CDR3 length: 15 amino acids.

This clonotype was counted between two and nine times. This chain joins TRBV4-3 and TRBJ2-1; 12 nucleotides match TRBD2. This CDR3 has 17 residues. CDR1 LGHNA and CDR2 YSLEER come from the germline V gene. J was trimmed by 7 bases and V by 0 bases; bases with no gene match: 7. CDR3 bases: TGCGCCAGCAGCCAAGATCTTTTCCTAGCGGGAGGGAATGAGCAGTTCTTC. Translated, it gives CASSQDLFLAGGNEQFF.

This clonotype was found a few times. This rearrangement joins TRBV12-3 or TRBV12-4 to TRBJ2-1; D not resolved. V gave up 7 bases and J gave up 1 base, with 11 bases separating them. The CDR3 is 14 amino acids. The CDR3 here is CASNTGHSYNEQFF. In DNA, the CDR3 is TGTGCCAGCAATACCGGCCATTCCTACAATGAGCAGTTCTTC.

As to this clonotype: A much larger clone is a single base away; this may be a read error. The V gene is TRBV28, the J gene TRBJ2-1; no clear D gene. The CDR3 has 11 amino acids. Germline loops: CDR1 MDHEN, CDR2 SYDVKM. The CDR3: CASSLSFEQLF. The CDR3, as DNA: TGTGCCAGCAGTTTATCTTTTGAGCAGCTCTTC.

This rearrangement joins TRBV7-3 to TRBJ1-6; D might be TRBD1 (6 bases). Germline V gene lookup returns CDR1 SGHTA and CDR2 FQGTGA. The CDR3 is 15 amino acids. Trimming left V 2 bases short and J 7 bases short, with 12 bases between. CDR3: CASSLGGPPNSPLHF. CDR3 DNA: TGTGCCAGCAGCTTAGGGGGGCCCCCGAATTCACCCCTCCACTTT.

The chain uses TRBV29-1 and TRBJ2-1; 7 positions match TRBD2. Germline trimming cut 3 bases from V and 2 bases from J; bases unmatched to any gene: 1. Per the germline V gene, CDR1 is SQVTM and CDR2 is ANQGSEA. The CDR3 consists of 13 residues. CDR3: CSVDSGTYNEQFF. The DNA of the CDR3 is TGCAGCGTTGACAGCGGGACCTACAATGAGCAGTTCTTC.

This sequence joins TRBV4-3 and TRBJ2-3; D remains ambiguous. Trimming cost V 8 bases and J 5 bases, with 14 bases left between them. CDR1 and CDR2 (germline): LGHNA, YSLEER. The CDR3 is 13 amino acids. The chain's CDR3 is CASGSSKGDTQYF. CDR3 DNA: TGCGCCAGCGGATCTAGTAAGGGAGATACGCAGTATTTT.

V usage is TRBV5-1 and J usage is TRBJ2-7; tentatively, D is TRBD2 (6 bases). The CDR3 has 16 residues. V was pared by 0 bases and J by 3 bases, with 16 bases between. The germline gives CDR1 SGHRS, CDR2 YFSETQ. CDR3 nucleotide sequence: TGCGCCAGCAGCTTGGACCCGGCGGGGCAGGGCTACGAGCAGTACTTC. Protein: CASSLDPAGQGYEQYF.

V usage is TRBV12-3 or TRBV12-4 and J usage is TRBJ1-5, with TRBD1 matching 11 bases. Trimming cost V 0 bases and J 6 bases; bases outside gene matches: 4. The CDR3 runs to 16 residues. CDR3 sequence: CASSLAGQGAGQPQHF. The CDR3 DNA reads as TGTGCCAGCAGTTTAGCCGGACAGGGGGCTGGTCAGCCCCAGCATTTT.

This rearrangement joins TRBV2 to TRBJ2-1, with D tentatively TRBD2 (5 bases). Germline CDR1 reads SNHLY; CDR2 reads FYNNEI. The V gene lost 1 base and the J gene lost 10 bases, with 11 bases spanning the gap. The CDR3 is 13 amino acids. The CDR3 spells CASSEELAGEQFF. CDR3 bases: TGTGCCAGCAGTGAAGAGCTAGCTGGGGAGCAGTTCTTC.

CDR3 protein: CASSLTLGLAVEQYF. The CDR3 DNA is TGTGCCAGCAGCTTAACGTTGGGGCTAGCGGTCGAGCAGTACTTC. The chain joins TRBV7-6 to TRBJ2-7; the match to TRBD2 covers 7 bases. Germline V lookup: CDR1 SGHVS, CDR2 FNYEAQ. Unmatched junction bases numbered 10, after V lost 2 bases and J lost 6 bases. The CDR3 contains 15 residues.

V gene TRBV6-5 combines with J gene TRBJ1-1; D not certain. CDR1 and CDR2 (germline): MNHEY, SVGAGI. The V end was cut by 4 bases, the J end by 4 bases, with 19 bases between. The CDR3 loop spans 16 amino acids. The CDR3 DNA sequence: TGTGCCAGCAGTTCCCTAACACCGACGCCGGCCACTGAAGCTTTCTTT. This translates into CASSSLTPTPATEAFF.

J is TRBJ2-1 and V is TRBV12-3 or TRBV12-4; 10 bases map to TRBD2. CDR3 size: 18 residues. V shed 5 bases, J shed 0 bases, and the junction held 10 bases outside the gene matches. The CDR3 coding sequence is TGTGCCAGCAGTAAGCTAGCGGGAGCGGCCAGCTCCTACAATGAGCAGTTCTTC. Encoded protein: CASSKLAGAASSYNEQFF.